The T cell receptor (beta chain) described here comes from a study of shared clonotypes between healthy human individuals. Across the whole study: Every donor yielded three CD4 naive, three CD4 memory, two CD8 naive and one CD8 memory plate. Study-wide results and caveats: What limited the represented genetic and exposure-history diversity was the small number of donors.

Adults of Caucasian background living in Nashville, Tennessee made up all donors. Some clones are missing from TCRdb's copy, which holds only in-frame ones; the method was immunoSEQ multiplex PCR. The table includes roughly 2.2 million clones, approximately 95% detected once. For this clone: Its antigen is not identified.

Material for sequencing was naive CD4+ T cells from PBMCs. The subset is: CD45RA+ positively selected. The receptor was isolated from a man between 18 and 35 years old in good health. Some clones in this sample may be carry-over from other donors' samples.

CDR3: CASSQDRGGPISSYEQYF. The CDR3 DNA sequence: TGCGCCAGCAGCCAAGATCGCGGAGGACCCATCAGCTCCTACGAGCAGTACTTC. The gene calls are TRBV4-1 and TRBJ2-7; D might be TRBD2 (5 bases). CDR1 and CDR2 (germline): MGHRA, YSYEKL. The CDR3 is 18 residues long. The V end was cut by 0 bases, the J end by 0 bases, with 18 bases between.